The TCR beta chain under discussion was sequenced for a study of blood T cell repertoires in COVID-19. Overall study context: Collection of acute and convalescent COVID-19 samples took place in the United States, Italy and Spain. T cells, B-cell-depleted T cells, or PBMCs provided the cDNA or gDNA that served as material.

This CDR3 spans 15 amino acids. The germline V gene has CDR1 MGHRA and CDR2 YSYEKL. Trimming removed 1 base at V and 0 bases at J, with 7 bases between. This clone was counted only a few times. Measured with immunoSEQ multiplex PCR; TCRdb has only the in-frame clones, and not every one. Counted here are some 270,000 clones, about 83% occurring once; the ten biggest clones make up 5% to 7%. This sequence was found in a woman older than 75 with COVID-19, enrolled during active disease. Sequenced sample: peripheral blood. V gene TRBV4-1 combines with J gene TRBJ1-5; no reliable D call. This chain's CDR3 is CASSQGTTSNQPQHF. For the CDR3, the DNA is TGCGCCAGCAGCCAAGGTACTACTAGCAATCAGCCCCAGCATTTT.